The source of this T cell receptor beta chain is a study of tumor-infiltrating lymphocytes in primary liver carcinoma (dated by TCRdb to about 2017). Background on the whole study: Roughly five patients with histopathologically diagnosed primary liver carcinoma underwent surgical resection in China between 2015 and March 2016. The five patients had tumors staged T1-T3 N0M0, with maximum diameters ranging from roughly 4.2 to 10 cm. Of the five patients (three men and two women, aged 30 to 69 years), four had hepatocellular carcinoma and one had combined HCC and intrahepatic cholangiocarcinoma. Reproducibility between technical replicate repertoires was high, with correlation coefficients above 0.98 and mean shared-clone rates approximately 0.88. A total of 35 specimens from 5 patients underwent TCRbeta repertoire sequencing, comprising 25 or so tumor regions, 5 adjacent noncancerous liver tissues and 5 peripheral blood samples. For each liver tumor, the study sampled five regions along with adjacent normal tissue and blood, and applied TCRbeta repertoire sequencing, expression microarrays and whole-exome sequencing. Samples yielded roughly 3.5 to 7.13 million productive TCRbeta reads; read depth did not differ significantly between tissue types. What the study reported, not specific to this receptor: With just a handful of patients in the study, the authors point out that the findings should be validated in a larger study. A significantly larger repertoire fraction was made up by the top 250 clones in tumors than in blood (p = 0.039). Consistent with antigen-driven expansion, pairs of tumor regions showed higher repertoire overlap (mean around 36%) than either tumor-adjacent pairs (around 17%) or tumor-blood pairs (roughly 15%). Only the TCR beta chain was sequenced, which likely underestimates true repertoire diversity because unpaired alpha chains were not captured. Comparison of CD4+ and CD8+ T cell repertoires was precluded by the use of bulk unsorted samples.

Blood RNA was extracted from unsorted whole blood with TRIzol reagent; germline DNA came from the DNeasy Blood & Tissue kit. At the time of sampling, the patients had chronic HBV infection and had not received any treatment. Roughly 3.9 milliliters of peripheral blood were collected into K2EDTA tubes before surgery. TCRbeta-specific cDNA was reverse-transcribed from 500 ng total RNA using a constant-region primer and ProtoScript II reverse transcriptase. Construction of the TCRbeta libraries relied on three nested rounds of multiplex PCR, following a slightly modified ARM-PCR procedure. Sample barcodes and Illumina adapters were added in a final 25-cycle PCR using Deep VentR polymerase. Before sequencing, amplicons of 200-500 bp were purified from gel using a QIAquick gel extraction kit. An Illumina HiSeq 2500 was used to sequence the TCRbeta amplicons, generating 250-bp paired-end reads. The original methods were these. To recover full CDR3 sequences, reads were quality-trimmed using Trimmomatic v0.33 and paired reads were then merged using FLASH v1.2.11. V, D and J germline segments were assigned to the rearranged TCRbeta sequences using MiGEC v1.2.1b. Clonotype statistics and Shannon-Wiener diversity indices were computed with VDJtools v1.0.0. To reduce sampling bias, subsequent analyses other than the diversity analysis used only the 250 most abundant clonotypes in each sample. TCRdb cleaned the public reads at Q25 with fastp, built clones with MiXCR and kept in-frame beta chains. All rows with the same CDR3 protein become a single entry with the most common DNA and genes. The V and J calls shown here were made by TCRdb, not taken from the authors' results. Recorded for this sample are about 350,000 distinct CDR3 sequences; approximately 64% of them occurred a single time. The ten most abundant clones make up 6.5% of the sample.

This clonotype was counted a single time. Its antigen is currently not known. A much larger clonotype is one base distant, so this may be a read error. The TCR comes from a man aged 40-49 years with primary liver carcinoma and hepatitis B virus infection. Material: peripheral blood.

The encoded CDR3 is CASSQAGDRTEAFF. The DNA is TGTGCCAGCAGTCAAGCAGGGGACCGTACTGAAGCTTTCTTT. The chain couples TRBV12-3 or TRBV12-4 to TRBJ1-1; TRBD1 might be the D gene, on 6 matching bases. Reading from cysteine to phenylalanine, the CDR3 counts 14 amino acids. This entry keeps only the CDR3 DNA: 42 bases, framed from base 1. Cut back by 5 bases and 5 bases, the V and J ends lie 15 bases apart.